The 21 T cell receptor beta chains below were found in one sample sequenced in a study of T cells in Graves' hyperthyroidism and ophthalmopathy. Amplification yielded TCR beta CDR3 regions, with RNA transcripts as the source. First-round RT-PCR targeting the TCR CDR3 was performed with the HTBI primer set. TCRdb used MiXCR to reprocess the multiplex PCR reads, holding one entry per CDR3 protein. The sample holds 480,000 or so distinct CDR3 sequences, approximately 48% seen once. What was sequenced was peripheral blood or thyroid tissue (not recorded which). These receptors came from an adult woman with Graves' disease, either hyperthyroidism or ophthalmopathy (not recorded which).

The chain recombines TRBV10-3 with TRBJ2-7; TRBD1 matches 8 bases. The germline gives CDR1 ENHRY, CDR2 SYGVKD. The CDR3 is made up of 14 amino acids. J gave up 1 base and V 6 bases, and 5 bases lay outside the gene matches. The CDR3 DNA is TGTGCCATCAGGGCGACAGGGGATTCCTACGAGCAGTACTTC. It specifies CAIRATGDSYEQYF.

The chain employs TRBV7-2 and TRBJ1-1; D remains unclear. In germline, CDR1 is SGHTA, CDR2 FQGNSA. The CDR3 has 13 amino acids. Trimming shortened V by 2 bases and J by 11 bases, and 15 bases separated the two germline ends. In nucleotides, the CDR3 is TGTGCCAGCAGCTTACCCCGGGTCCGCAGGGCTTTCTTT. Protein sequence: CASSLPRVRRAFF.

This clonotype appeared many times. The chain carries TRBV7-2 and TRBJ1-2; D is unclear. This CDR3 is built from 11 residues. Germline lookup yields CDR1 SGHTA and CDR2 FQGNSA. Deletions cut 5 bases from V and 8 bases from J, with 9 bases between. The DNA for the CDR3 is TGTGCCAGCAGCCTTCTGCGGGGCTACACCTTC. This translates into CASSLLRGYTF.

The chain couples TRBV4-2 to TRBJ1-2; a possible D gene is TRBD1 (5 bases). V was shortened by 0 bases and J by 4 bases, with 9 bases between the two germline ends. Germline V gene data show CDR1 as LGHNA and CDR2 as YNFKEQ. The CDR3 contains 14 residues. CDR3 residues: CASSQDPGLYGYTF. The CDR3 DNA reads TGTGCCAGCAGCCAAGATCCGGGACTCTATGGCTACACCTTC.

This clonotype was seen repeatedly, ten times or more. A much larger clone is a single base away; this may be a read error. The chain couples TRBV29-1 to TRBJ2-5; no reliable D call. The CDR3 consists of 12 residues. The V end lost 2 bases, the J end lost 8 bases, and 12 bases lay between the germline ends. The germline V gene has CDR1 SQVTM and CDR2 ANQGSEA. The CDR3 DNA is TGCAGCGTTGAACGGGTAGGGAAAACCCAGTACTTC. Residues: CSVERVGKTQYF.

This chain connects TRBV20-1 to TRBJ1-5, with 8 bases that match TRBD1. The length of the CDR3 is 15 residues. Germline lookup yields CDR1 DFQATT and CDR2 SNEGSKA (reference sequence). The V and J ends lost 3 bases and 10 bases, in that order; junction bases with no gene match: 14. The CDR3 DNA sequence: TGCAGTGCTAGCCTGACAGGGGTAGAATTTCGTCCCCAGCATTTT. As protein: CSASLTGVEFRPQHF.

The chain recombines TRBV5-1 with TRBJ1-4, with a possible D match to TRBD1 (5 bases). The ends were cut back, 5 bases at V and 4 bases at J, with 15 bases in the middle. The CDR3 has 15 amino acids. In germline, CDR1 is SGHRS, CDR2 YFSETQ. The CDR3 bases are TGCGCCAGCAGAGAACCGGGGCAGGATAATGAAAAACTGTTTTTT. Its translation: CASREPGQDNEKLFF. The variable domain in full, completed from reference TRBV5-1 and TRBJ1-4, reads KAGVTQTPRYLIKTRGQQVTLSCSPISGHRSVSWYQQTPGQGLQFLFEYFSETQRNKGNFPGRFSGRQFSNSRSEMNVSTLELGDSALYLCASREPGQDNEKLFFGSGTQLSVL.

V usage is TRBV20-1 and J usage is TRBJ2-7; D perhaps matches TRBD2 (6 bases). The germline V gene has CDR1 DFQATT and CDR2 SNEGSKA (reference sequence). The V gene lost 2 bases and the J gene lost 7 bases, with 33 bases spanning the gap. This CDR3 has 19 residues. CDR3 protein: CSARSIQRVMGKGAGEQYF. Written as DNA, the CDR3 is TGCAGTGCTAGATCCATTCAAAGGGTTATGGGAAAGGGCGCGGGGGAGCAGTACTTC.

The chain couples TRBV25-1 to TRBJ1-4; D is perhaps TRBD1 (5 bases). CDR1 and CDR2 from the germline V gene are MGHDK and SYGVNS. Trimming took off 4 bases at V and 0 bases at J, with 9 bases between the two ends. This CDR3 is built from 15 residues. CDR3 coding DNA: TGTGCCAGCAGTGCCTCAGGGTCAACTAATGAAAAACTGTTTTTT. Amino acid sequence: CASSASGSTNEKLFF. Filled out from reference TRBV25-1 and TRBJ1-4, the complete variable domain reads EADIYQTPRYLVIGTGKKITLECSQTMGHDKMYWYQQDPGMELHLIHYSYGVNSTEKGDLSSESTVSRIRTEHFPLTLESARPSHTSQYLCASSASGSTNEKLFFGSGTQLSVL.

This clonotype has only one observation. The genes are TRBV24-1 and TRBJ2-7; perhaps D is TRBD1 or TRBD2 (5 bases each). The CDR3 extends over 14 amino acids. Trimming removed 8 bases at V and 5 bases at J, with 18 bases between. From germline, CDR1 is KGHDR and CDR2 SFDVKD. The CDR3 coding sequence is TGTGCCACCATGGACGGGGCCCCACCGAACGAGCAGTACTTC. As protein: CATMDGAPPNEQYF.

This clonotype showed up many times. The CDR3 protein is CATSREWELINTGELFF. CDR3 DNA sequence: TGTGCCACCAGCAGAGAGTGGGAACTCATAAACACCGGGGAGCTGTTTTTT. The chain recombines TRBV15 with TRBJ2-2; D not certain. V lost 0 bases and J lost 2, with 13 bases in between. The CDR3 has 17 amino acids. Germline V lookup: CDR1 LNHNV, CDR2 YYDKDF (reference sequence).

The chain employs TRBV7-9 and TRBJ2-1; 10 bases match TRBD1. Germline V CDR1 and CDR2: SEHNR, FQNEAQ (reference sequence). The trim removed 7 bases at V and 9 bases at J, leaving 9 bases unmatched. This CDR3 region has 14 residues. The DNA of the CDR3 is TGTGCCAGCATGCCCCGGGACAGGGGATCTGAGCAGTTCTTC. Translating gives CASMPRDRGSEQFF.

This clonotype was picked up many times. The gene calls are TRBV4-1 and TRBJ2-7, with TRBD2 identical over 7 bases. From germline, CDR1 is MGHRA and CDR2 YSYEKL. The length of the CDR3 is 15 residues. With V trimmed by 4 bases and J by 5 bases, 11 bases remained unmatched. CDR3 sequence reads: CASSPETRGRHEQYF. CDR3 sequence (DNA): TGCGCCAGCAGCCCCGAGACCCGCGGGAGACACGAGCAGTACTTC.

The rearrangement joins TRBV29-1 to TRBJ1-6; 7 bases agree with TRBD1. The trim removed 7 bases at V and 6 bases at J, leaving 6 bases unmatched. From germline, CDR1 is SQVTM and CDR2 ANQGSEA. The CDR3 is made up of 13 amino acids. The CDR3 region has the DNA TGCAGCGCCCGGGACAGACTTAATTCACCCCTCCACTTT. Its translation is CSARDRLNSPLHF.

CDR3 region: CASSLSKGQGPMGEAFF. The CDR3 DNA reads TGTGCCAGCAGCCTCTCAAAGGGACAGGGTCCGATGGGTGAAGCTTTCTTT. The rearrangement joins TRBV2 to TRBJ1-1; 9 nucleotides match TRBD1. V was clipped by 6 bases and J by 7 bases; unmatched bases: 18. This CDR3 is 17 amino acids long. The germline V gene encodes CDR1 SNHLY and CDR2 FYNNEI.

This clonotype was detected many times. The rearrangement uses TRBV20-1 and TRBJ2-5; 12 bases match TRBD2. Trimming took 2 bases from V and 4 from J; bases not matched to a gene: 5. The CDR3 sequence is 15 residues long. Germline V gene sequence: CDR1 DFQATT, CDR2 SNEGSKA (reference sequence). The DNA of the CDR3 is TGCAGTGCTAGAAACCCGGGACTAGCGGGAGAGACCCAGTACTTC. It specifies CSARNPGLAGETQYF.

This clonotype was recorded a few times. The rearrangement joins TRBV29-1 to TRBJ2-5, with D tentatively TRBD2 (5 bases). With 5 bases removed from V and 4 bases from J, the gap between germline ends came to 8 bases. The CDR3 is 11 amino acids. Germline V gene lookup returns CDR1 SQVTM and CDR2 ANQGSEA. CDR3 DNA sequence: TGCAGCGTTACTAGTGCAGAGACCCAGTACTTC. Its protein product is CSVTSAETQYF.

CDR3 bases: TGTGCCAGCAGTTTAGGCAGGGACGAGACCCAGTACTTC. Residues: CASSLGRDETQYF. This chain links TRBV28 with TRBJ2-5; perhaps D is TRBD1 or TRBD2 (5 bases each). CDR1 is MDHEN and CDR2 is SYDVKM in the germline V gene. V lost 2 bases and J 5 bases, leaving 9 bases between the germline ends. There are 13 residues in the CDR3.

This clonotype was recorded many times. The chain joins TRBV6-2 or TRBV6-3 to TRBJ1-5; TRBD1 matches 8 bases. CDR3 length equals 15 residues. J lost 6 bases, V lost 4 bases, and 8 bases had no gene match. In germline, CDR1 is MNHEY, CDR2 SVGEGT. The CDR3 DNA reads as TGTGCCAGCAGTTCCAGAGGACAGGGAGGTCAGCCCCAGCATTTT. Its translation: CASSSRGQGGQPQHF.

The chain couples TRBV6-6 to TRBJ1-5, with no clear D. The CDR3 has 12 residues. V lost 4 bases and J lost 12, with 13 bases in between. In germline, CDR1 is MNHNY, CDR2 SVGAGI (reference sequence). The CDR3 DNA follows: TGTGCCAGCAGTTCCGTACCTAAAGACCAGCATTTT. This gives the protein CASSSVPKDQHF.

This sequence joins TRBV20-1 and TRBJ2-5; TRBD2 agrees at 12 bases. Germline-derived CDR1 and CDR2 are DFQATT and SNEGSKA (reference sequence). V shed 5 bases, J shed 2 bases, and the junction held 6 bases outside the gene matches. CDR3 length equals 15 residues. CDR3 DNA: TGCAGTGCTCGACTAGCGGGAGACTTGCAAGAGACCCAGTACTTC. Translated, it gives CSARLAGDLQETQYF.